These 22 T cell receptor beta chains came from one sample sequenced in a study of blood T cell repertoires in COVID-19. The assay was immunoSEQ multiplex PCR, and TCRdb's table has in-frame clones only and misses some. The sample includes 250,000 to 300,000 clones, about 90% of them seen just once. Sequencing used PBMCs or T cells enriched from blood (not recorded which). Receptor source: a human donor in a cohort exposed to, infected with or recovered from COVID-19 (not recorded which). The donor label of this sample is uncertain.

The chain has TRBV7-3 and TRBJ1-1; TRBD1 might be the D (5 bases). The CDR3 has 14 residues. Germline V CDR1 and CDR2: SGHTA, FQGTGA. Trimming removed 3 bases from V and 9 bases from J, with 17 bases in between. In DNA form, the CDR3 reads TGTGCCAGCAGCTTGGAGGGGCTGTCTCCTCAAGCTTTCTTT. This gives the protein CASSLEGLSPQAFF.

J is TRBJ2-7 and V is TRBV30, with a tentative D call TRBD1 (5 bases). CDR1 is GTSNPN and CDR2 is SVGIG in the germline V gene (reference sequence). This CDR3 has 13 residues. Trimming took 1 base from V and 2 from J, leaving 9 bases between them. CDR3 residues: CAWSGGRAYEQYF. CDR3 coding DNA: TGTGCCTGGAGTGGGGGCAGGGCCTACGAGCAGTACTTC.

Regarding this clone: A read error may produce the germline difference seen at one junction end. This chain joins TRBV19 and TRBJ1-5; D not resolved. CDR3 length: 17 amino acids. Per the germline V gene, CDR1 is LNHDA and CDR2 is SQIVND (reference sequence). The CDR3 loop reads CAGSIIPHRYSNQPQHF. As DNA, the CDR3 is TGTGCCGGTAGTATAATCCCCCACAGATATAGCAATCAGCCCCAGCATTTT.

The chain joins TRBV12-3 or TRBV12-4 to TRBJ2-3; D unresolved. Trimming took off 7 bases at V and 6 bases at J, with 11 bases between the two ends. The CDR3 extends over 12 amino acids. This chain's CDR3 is CASTLNGDTQYF. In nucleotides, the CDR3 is TGTGCCAGCACCCTTAACGGGGATACGCAGTATTTT.

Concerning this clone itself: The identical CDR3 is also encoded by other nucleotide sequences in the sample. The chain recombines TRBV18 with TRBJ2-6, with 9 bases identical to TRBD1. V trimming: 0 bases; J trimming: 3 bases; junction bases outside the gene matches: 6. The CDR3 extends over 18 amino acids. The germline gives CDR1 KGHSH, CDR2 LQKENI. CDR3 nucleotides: TGTGCCAGCTCACCACCCGGACAGGGGTTGGGTGGGGCCAACGTCCTGACTTTC. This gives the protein CASSPPGQGLGGANVLTF.

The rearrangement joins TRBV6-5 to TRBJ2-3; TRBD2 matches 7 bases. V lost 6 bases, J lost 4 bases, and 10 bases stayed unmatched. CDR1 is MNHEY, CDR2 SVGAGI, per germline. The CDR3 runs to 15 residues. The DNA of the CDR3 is TGTGCCAGCAGGCTAGCGGTTGCGGTCCCAGATACGCAGTATTTT. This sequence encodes CASRLAVAVPDTQYF.

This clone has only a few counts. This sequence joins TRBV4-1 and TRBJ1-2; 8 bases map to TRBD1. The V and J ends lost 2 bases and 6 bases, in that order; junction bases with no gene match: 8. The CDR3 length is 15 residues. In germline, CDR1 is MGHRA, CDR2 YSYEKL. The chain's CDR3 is CASSQPLRGRDGYTF. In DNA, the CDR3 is TGCGCCAGCAGCCAACCACTCAGGGGGCGGGATGGCTACACCTTC.

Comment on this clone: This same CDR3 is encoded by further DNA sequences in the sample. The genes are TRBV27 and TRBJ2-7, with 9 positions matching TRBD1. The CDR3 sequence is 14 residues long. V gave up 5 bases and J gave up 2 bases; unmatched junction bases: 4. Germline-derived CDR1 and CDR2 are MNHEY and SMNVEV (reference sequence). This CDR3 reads CASSPGQGPYEQYF. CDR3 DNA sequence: TGTGCCAGCAGTCCCGGACAGGGGCCCTACGAGCAGTACTTC.

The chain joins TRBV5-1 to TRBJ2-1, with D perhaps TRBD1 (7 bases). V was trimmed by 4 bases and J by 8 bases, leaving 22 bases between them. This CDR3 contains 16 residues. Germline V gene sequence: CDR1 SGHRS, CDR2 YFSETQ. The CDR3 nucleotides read TGCGCCAGCAGCCAAAGGGAACAGGGGACTTGGGATGAGCAGTTCTTC. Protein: CASSQREQGTWDEQFF.

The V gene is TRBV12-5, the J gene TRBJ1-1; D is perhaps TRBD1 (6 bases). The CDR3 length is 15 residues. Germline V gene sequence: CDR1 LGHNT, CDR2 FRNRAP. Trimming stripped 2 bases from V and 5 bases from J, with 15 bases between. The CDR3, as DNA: TGTGCTAGTGGTTTGTTCGGGGGGCGAGGGACTGAAGCTTTCTTT. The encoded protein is CASGLFGGRGTEAFF. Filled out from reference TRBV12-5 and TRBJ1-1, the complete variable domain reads DARVTQTPRHKVTEMGQEVTMRCQPILGHNTVFWYRQTMMQGLELLAYFRNRAPLDDSGMPKDRFSAEMPDATLATLKIQPSEPRDSAVYFCASGLFGGRGTEAFFGQGTRLTVV.

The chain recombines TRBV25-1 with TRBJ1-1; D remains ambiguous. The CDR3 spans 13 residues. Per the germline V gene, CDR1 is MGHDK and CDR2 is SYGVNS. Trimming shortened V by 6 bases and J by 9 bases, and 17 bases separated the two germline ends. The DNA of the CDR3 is TGTGCCAGCAGGTACGAATACAGTGACCAAGCTTTCTTT. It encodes CASRYEYSDQAFF.

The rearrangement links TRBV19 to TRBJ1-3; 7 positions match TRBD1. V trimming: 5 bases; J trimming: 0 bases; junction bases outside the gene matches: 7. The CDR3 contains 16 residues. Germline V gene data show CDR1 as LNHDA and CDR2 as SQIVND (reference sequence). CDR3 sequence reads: CASSVIGTASGNTIYF. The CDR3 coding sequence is TGTGCCAGTAGTGTTATAGGGACAGCCTCTGGAAACACCATATATTTT.

CDR3 protein: CASSPRGSLDTQYF. CDR3 nucleotides: TGTGCCAGCTCACCGCGCGGATCGTTAGATACGCAGTATTTT. The chain links TRBV18 to TRBJ2-3; D remains ambiguous. Per the germline V gene, CDR1 is KGHSH and CDR2 is LQKENI. CDR3 length equals 14 residues. The V end was cut by 3 bases, the J end by 5 bases, with 12 bases between.

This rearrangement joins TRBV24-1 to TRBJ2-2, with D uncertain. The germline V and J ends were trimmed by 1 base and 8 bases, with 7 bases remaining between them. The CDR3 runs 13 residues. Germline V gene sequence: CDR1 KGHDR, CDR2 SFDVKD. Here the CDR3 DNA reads TGTGCCACCAGTGATTTCGCAGGAGGGGAGCTGTTTTTT. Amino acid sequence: CATSDFAGGELFF.

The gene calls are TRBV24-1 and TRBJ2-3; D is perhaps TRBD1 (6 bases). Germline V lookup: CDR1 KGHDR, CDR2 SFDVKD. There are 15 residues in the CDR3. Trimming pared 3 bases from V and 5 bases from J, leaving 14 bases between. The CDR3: CATSDRLGGLDTQYF. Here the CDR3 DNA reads TGTGCCACCAGTGATCGCTTAGGGGGATTAGATACGCAGTATTTT.

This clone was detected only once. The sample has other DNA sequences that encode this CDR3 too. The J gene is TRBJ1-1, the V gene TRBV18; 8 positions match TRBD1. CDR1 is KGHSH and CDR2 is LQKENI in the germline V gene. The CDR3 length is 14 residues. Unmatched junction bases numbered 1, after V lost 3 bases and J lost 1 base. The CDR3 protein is CASSPGQGNTEAFF. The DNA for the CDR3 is TGTGCCAGCTCACCCGGACAGGGGAACACTGAAGCTTTCTTT. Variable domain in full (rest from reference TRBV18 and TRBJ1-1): NAGVMQNPRHLVRRRGQEARLRCSPMKGHSHVYWYRQLPEEGLKFMVYLQKENIIDESGMPKERFSAEFPKEGPSILRIQQVVRGDSAAYFCASSPGQGNTEAFFGQGTRLTVV.

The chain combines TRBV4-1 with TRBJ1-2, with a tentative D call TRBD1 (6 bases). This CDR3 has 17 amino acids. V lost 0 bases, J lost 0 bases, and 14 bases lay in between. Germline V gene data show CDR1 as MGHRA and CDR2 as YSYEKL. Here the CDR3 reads CASSQDNAGVPNYGYTF. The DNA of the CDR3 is TGCGCCAGCAGCCAAGATAATGCAGGGGTGCCTAACTATGGCTACACCTTC.

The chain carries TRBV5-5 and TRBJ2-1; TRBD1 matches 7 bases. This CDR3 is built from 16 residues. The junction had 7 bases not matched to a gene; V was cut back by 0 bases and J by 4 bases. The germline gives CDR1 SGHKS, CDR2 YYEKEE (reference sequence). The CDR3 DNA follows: TGTGCCAGCAGCTTGGTACGCAGGGGGATATACAATGAGCAGTTCTTC. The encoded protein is CASSLVRRGIYNEQFF. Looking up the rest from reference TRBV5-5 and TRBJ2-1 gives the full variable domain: DAGVTQSPTHLIKTRGQQVTLRCSPISGHKSVSWYQQVLGQGPQFIFQYYEKEERGRGNFPDRFSARQFPNYSSELNVNALLLGDSALYLCASSLVRRGIYNEQFFGPGTRLTVL.

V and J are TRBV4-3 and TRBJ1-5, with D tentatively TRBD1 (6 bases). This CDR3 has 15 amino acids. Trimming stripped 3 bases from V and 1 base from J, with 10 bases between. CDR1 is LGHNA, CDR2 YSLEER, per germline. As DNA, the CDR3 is TGCGCCAGCAGCCATCTCAGGGGCAGCAATCAGCCCCAGCATTTT. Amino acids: CASSHLRGSNQPQHF.

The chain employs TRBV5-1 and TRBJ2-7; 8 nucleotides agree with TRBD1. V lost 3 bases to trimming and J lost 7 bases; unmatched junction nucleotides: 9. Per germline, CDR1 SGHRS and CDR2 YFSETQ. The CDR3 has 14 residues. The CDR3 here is CASSWVDRDWEQYF. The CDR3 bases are TGCGCCAGCAGCTGGGTGGACAGGGATTGGGAGCAGTACTTC. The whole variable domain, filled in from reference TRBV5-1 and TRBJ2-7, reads KAGVTQTPRYLIKTRGQQVTLSCSPISGHRSVSWYQQTPGQGLQFLFEYFSETQRNKGNFPGRFSGRQFSNSRSEMNVSTLELGDSALYLCASSWVDRDWEQYFGPGTRLTVT.

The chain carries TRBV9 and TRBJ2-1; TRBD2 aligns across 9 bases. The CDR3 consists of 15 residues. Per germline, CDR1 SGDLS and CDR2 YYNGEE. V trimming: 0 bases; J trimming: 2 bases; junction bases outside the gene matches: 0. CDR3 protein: CASSVGGGAYNEQFF. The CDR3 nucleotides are TGTGCCAGCAGCGTAGGCGGGGGGGCCTACAATGAGCAGTTCTTC.

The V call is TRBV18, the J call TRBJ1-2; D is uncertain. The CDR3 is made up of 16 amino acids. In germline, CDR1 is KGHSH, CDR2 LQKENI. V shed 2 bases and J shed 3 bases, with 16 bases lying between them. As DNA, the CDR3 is TGTGCCAGCTCACCAGTAGGAGGGTCCGTCGACTATGGCTACACCTTC. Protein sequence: CASSPVGGSVDYGYTF.